The 4 T cell receptor beta chains reported below all come from one sample, sequenced in a study of blood T cell repertoires in COVID-19. Produced via immunoSEQ multiplex PCR; TCRdb's table is partial and in-frame only. The data contain 150,000 to 200,000 clones, 87% of them singletons. Source material: peripheral blood. These receptors were taken from an older woman who had recovered from COVID-19.

The chain employs TRBV18 and TRBJ1-6; 7 nucleotides agree with TRBD1. Germline V CDR1 and CDR2: KGHSH, LQKENI. V shed 6 bases, J shed 6 bases, and the junction held 8 bases outside the gene matches. There are 15 residues in the CDR3. The CDR3: CASSLQDRSNSPLHF. The CDR3 nucleotides are TGTGCCAGCTCCCTCCAGGACAGGTCTAATTCACCCCTCCACTTT.

In its sample, this clone was seen a few times. This chain uses TRBV19 with TRBJ1-1; no reliable D call. Trimming left V 5 bases short and J 0 bases short, with 7 bases between. From germline, CDR1 is LNHDA and CDR2 SQIVND (reference sequence). The CDR3 has 13 amino acids. This CDR3 is CASSSNMNTEAFF. The CDR3 DNA reads as TGTGCCAGTAGTTCTAATATGAACACTGAAGCTTTCTTT.

The chain joins TRBV7-2 to TRBJ1-6; 7 bases align to TRBD1. The length of the CDR3 is 14 residues. With V trimmed by 6 bases and J by 7 bases, 6 bases remained unmatched. Germline loops: CDR1 SGHTA, CDR2 FQGNSA. DNA of the CDR3: TGTGCCAGCAGACGTCAGGGGGTAAATTCACCCCTCCACTTT. This translates into CASRRQGVNSPLHF.

The chain links TRBV7-9 to TRBJ2-2, with D possibly matching TRBD2 (6 bases). Trimming shortened V by 2 bases and J by 3 bases, and 13 bases separated the two germline ends. The CDR3 has 16 residues. The germline gives CDR1 SEHNR, CDR2 FQNEAQ (reference sequence). The CDR3 loop reads CASSLLGGLDTGELFF. The CDR3 region has the DNA TGTGCCAGCAGCTTATTGGGAGGTCTGGACACCGGGGAGCTGTTTTTT.